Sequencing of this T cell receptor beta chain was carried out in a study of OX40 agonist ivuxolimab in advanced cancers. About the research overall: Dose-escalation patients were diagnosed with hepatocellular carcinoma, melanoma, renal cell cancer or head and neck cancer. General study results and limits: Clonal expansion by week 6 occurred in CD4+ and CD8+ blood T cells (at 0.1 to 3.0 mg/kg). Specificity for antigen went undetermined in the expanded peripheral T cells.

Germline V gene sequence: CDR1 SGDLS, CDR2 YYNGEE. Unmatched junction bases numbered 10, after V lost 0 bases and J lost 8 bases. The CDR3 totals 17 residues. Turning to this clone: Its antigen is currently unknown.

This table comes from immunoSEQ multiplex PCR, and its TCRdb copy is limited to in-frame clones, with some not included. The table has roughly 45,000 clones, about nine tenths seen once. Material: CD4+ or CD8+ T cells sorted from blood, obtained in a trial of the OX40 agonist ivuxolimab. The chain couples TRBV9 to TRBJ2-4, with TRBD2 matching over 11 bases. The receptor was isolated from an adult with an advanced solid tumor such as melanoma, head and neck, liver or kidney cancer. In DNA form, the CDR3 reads TGTGCCAGCAGCGTAGCGGGTAGCGGGAGGGCCGGAGACATTCAGTACTTC. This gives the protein CASSVAGSGRAGDIQYF.